What follows are 6 T cell receptor beta chains derived from one specimen sequenced in a study of CD8 T cells in ankylosing spondylitis listed by TCRdb under 2017. Library method: 5' RACE. The sample was run on an Illumina HiSeq 2500. TCRdb reworked the public reads: Q25 trimming with fastp, MiXCR clone assembly, productive beta chains retained. For every CDR3 protein sequence, its rows merge into one entry that carries the most common genes and DNA. This sample lists about 110,000 distinct CDR3 sequences; more than 20% were detected once. 9% to 15% of the sample is held by the ten biggest clonotypes. The sequenced sample consisted of synovial fluid, either unsorted or a sorted T cell fraction (not recorded which). These receptors were taken from a male donor with ankylosing spondylitis.

This chain connects TRBV27 to TRBJ1-1; possibly TRBD1 for D (6 bases). Trimming shortened V by 5 bases and J by 3 bases, and 13 bases separated the two germline ends. This CDR3 comprises 14 residues. Per the germline V gene, CDR1 is MNHEY and CDR2 is SMNVEV (reference sequence). The CDR3 DNA is TGTGCCAGCAGTCCTCGGACAGCCCACACTGAAGCTTTCTTT. It yields the protein CASSPRTAHTEAFF.

The J gene is TRBJ2-1, the V gene TRBV3-1; no reliable D call. Looked up from germline, CDR1 is LGHDT and CDR2 is YNNKEL (reference sequence). The CDR3 is 12 amino acids. V was pared by 1 base and J by 9 bases, with 7 bases between. CDR3 in amino acids: CASSQGWVEQFF. The CDR3 nucleotides read TGTGCCAGCAGCCAAGGGTGGGTTGAGCAGTTCTTC.

This clonotype appeared a few times. DNA for the CDR3: TGTGCCACCAGCAGAGATGCCGACTCTGGGGCCAACGTCCTGACTTTC. Its translation: CATSRDADSGANVLTF. The genes are TRBV15 and TRBJ2-6; D gene ambiguous. The germline V and J ends were trimmed by 0 bases and 0 bases, with 6 bases remaining between them. Germline V gene sequence: CDR1 LNHNV, CDR2 YYDKDF (reference sequence). The CDR3 loop spans 16 amino acids.

The V and J genes are TRBV18 and TRBJ1-5; possibly TRBD1 for D (6 bases). This CDR3 has 16 amino acids. With 5 bases removed from V and 0 bases from J, the gap between germline ends came to 14 bases. CDR1 is KGHSH and CDR2 is LQKENI in the germline V gene. CDR3 sequence (DNA): TGTGCCAGCTCATCAGGGACACTCGTTAGCAATCAGCCCCAGCATTTT. Its translation is CASSSGTLVSNQPQHF.

The table lists this clonotype with a few counts. This chain connects TRBV20-1 to TRBJ1-2; D remains unclear. The CDR3 runs 14 residues. Per germline, CDR1 DFQATT and CDR2 SNEGSKA (reference sequence). The V end was cut by 0 bases, the J end by 8 bases, with 16 bases between. The CDR3 reads CSARDYRESGGYTF. The CDR3 DNA sequence: TGCAGTGCTAGAGATTATCGGGAGTCGGGAGGCTACACCTTC.

The V call is TRBV12-3 or TRBV12-4, the J call TRBJ2-4, with TRBD1 identical over 11 bases. This CDR3 has 14 amino acids. Losses at the gene ends were 3 bases for V and 6 bases for J; bases not matched to a gene: 1. This chain's CDR3 is CASSLGQGGNIQYF. The CDR3, as DNA: TGTGCCAGCAGTTTGGGACAGGGGGGAAACATTCAGTACTTC.